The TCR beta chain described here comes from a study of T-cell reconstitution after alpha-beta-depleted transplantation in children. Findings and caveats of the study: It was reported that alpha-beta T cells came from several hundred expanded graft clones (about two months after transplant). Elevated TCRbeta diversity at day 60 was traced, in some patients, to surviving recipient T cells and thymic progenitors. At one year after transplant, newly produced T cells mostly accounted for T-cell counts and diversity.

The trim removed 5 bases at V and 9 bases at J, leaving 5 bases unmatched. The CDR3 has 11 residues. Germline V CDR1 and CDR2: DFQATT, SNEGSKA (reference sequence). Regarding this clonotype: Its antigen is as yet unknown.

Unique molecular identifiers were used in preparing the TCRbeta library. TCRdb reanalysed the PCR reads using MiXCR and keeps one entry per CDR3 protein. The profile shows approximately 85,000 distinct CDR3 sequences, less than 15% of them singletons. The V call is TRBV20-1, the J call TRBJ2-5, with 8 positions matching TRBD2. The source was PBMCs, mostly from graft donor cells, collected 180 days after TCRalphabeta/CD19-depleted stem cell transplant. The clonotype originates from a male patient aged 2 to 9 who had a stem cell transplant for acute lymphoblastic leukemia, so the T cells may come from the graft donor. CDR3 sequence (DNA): TGCAGTGCTGGTCGAGCGGGGGCCCAGTACTTC. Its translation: CSAGRAGAQYF.